Listed here is a single TCR beta chain. V lost 5 bases to trimming and J lost 0 bases, with 13 bases between them. Germline V gene lookup returns CDR1 MNHEY and CDR2 SMNVEV (reference sequence). The CDR3 runs to 16 residues. Participants, about 18 to 100 years old, spanned around 26 US areas. Cohorts were assigned according to the clinical history that participants reported. The data were taken from a study of blood T cell repertoires in COVID-19. Study information: COVID-19 samples, acute and convalescent, were from the United States, Italy and Spain.

TCRdb's table, derived via immunoSEQ multiplex PCR, lists solely in-frame clones and lacks some. The data contain roughly 180,000 clones, about 82% of them singletons. The chain recombines TRBV27 with TRBJ1-4; possible D gene TRBD1, 5 bases. The specimen sequenced was PBMCs or T cells enriched from blood (not recorded which). The sequence derives from a woman in her 30s who had recovered from COVID-19. The CDR3 DNA is TGTGCCAGCAGTCCCACCGACAGCTCAACTAATGAAAAACTGTTTTTT. Translation gives CASSPTDSSTNEKLFF.